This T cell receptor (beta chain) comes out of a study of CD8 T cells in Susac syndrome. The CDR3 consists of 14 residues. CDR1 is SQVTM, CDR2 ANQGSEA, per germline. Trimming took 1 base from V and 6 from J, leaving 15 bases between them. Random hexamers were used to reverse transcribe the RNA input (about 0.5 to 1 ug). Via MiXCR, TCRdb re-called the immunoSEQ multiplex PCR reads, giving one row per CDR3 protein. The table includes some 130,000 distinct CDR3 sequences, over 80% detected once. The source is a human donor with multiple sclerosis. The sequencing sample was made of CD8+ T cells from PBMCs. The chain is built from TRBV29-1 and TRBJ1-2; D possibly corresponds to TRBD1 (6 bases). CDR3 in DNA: TGCAGCGTTGAAGGAGGGGGGTCGGCGGATGGCTACACCTTC. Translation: CSVEGGGSADGYTF.